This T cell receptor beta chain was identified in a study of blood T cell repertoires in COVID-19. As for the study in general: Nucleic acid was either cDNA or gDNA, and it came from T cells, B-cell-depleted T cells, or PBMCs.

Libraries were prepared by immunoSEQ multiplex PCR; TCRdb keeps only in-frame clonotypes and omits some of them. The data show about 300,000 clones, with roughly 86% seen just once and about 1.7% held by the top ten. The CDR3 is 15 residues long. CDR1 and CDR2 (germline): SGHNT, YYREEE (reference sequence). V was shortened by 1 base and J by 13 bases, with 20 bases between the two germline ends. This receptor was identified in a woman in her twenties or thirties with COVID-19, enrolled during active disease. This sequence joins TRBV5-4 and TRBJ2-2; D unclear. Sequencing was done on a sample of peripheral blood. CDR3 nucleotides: TGTGCCAGCAGCTTGCGAAGTACTACCAAATTTCGGCTGTTTTTT. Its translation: CASSLRSTTKFRLFF.